This T cell receptor (beta chain) was sequenced during a study of blood T cells in healthy people across ages. The second PCR ran roughly 6 to 11 cycles with a sample-barcoded 5' primer and J-beta primers. From the 5' RACE reads, TCRdb called clonotypes with MiXCR, one entry per CDR3 protein. The sample has 2 million or so distinct CDR3 sequences, about 50% seen once. CDR1 SGHRS and CDR2 YFSETQ come from the germline V gene. The CDR3 spans 15 residues. After removal of 4 bases from V and 1 base from J, the junction contained 5 bases not matched to a gene. This chain uses TRBV5-1 with TRBJ2-5; 9 positions match TRBD2. This sequence was found in a woman aged 40-49 years in good health. Sequenced material: blood. The CDR3, as DNA: TGCGCCAGCAGCGGATGGACTAGCGCCCAAGAGACCCAGTACTTC. Translated, it gives CASSGWTSAQETQYF.